This TCR beta chain appears in the sequencing data of a study of HIV-infected patients and healthy controls. Whole-study results and caveats: Significant mean usage differences between HIV-infected patients and controls involved eight alpha and eight beta V genes. Significantly higher mean Gini indices appeared in HIV-infected repertoires, possibly reflecting oligoclonality. During therapy, HIV-associated CDR3s fell significantly in frequency, while CMV-associated CDR3s did not change significantly.

Around 450 ng RNA was reverse transcribed with alpha and beta constant-region primers. Separate chain-specific third strand synthesis with multiplexing indices produced the alpha and beta libraries. TCRdb re-derived calls from the 5' RACE reads in MiXCR, one entry per CDR3 protein. Of approximately 25,000 distinct CDR3 sequences listed, about 8.5% were seen once; the top ten hold 4%. CDR3 length equals 15 residues. The germline V and J ends were trimmed by 3 bases and 0 bases, with 10 bases remaining between them. CDR1 and CDR2 from the germline V gene are SGHNT and YENEEA. The repertoire came from unfractionated whole blood and reflected all unsorted peripheral T cells. This clonotype came up many times. Its antigen is still unknown.

This rearrangement joins TRBV11-3 to TRBJ2-3, with D tentatively TRBD2 (6 bases). This receptor was identified in an adult in good health. What was sequenced was blood. The CDR3 loop reads CASSFSGGSTDTQYF. Here the CDR3 DNA reads TGTGCCAGCAGCTTCTCCGGGGGTAGCACAGATACGCAGTATTTT. The entire variable domain, with the rest obtained from reference TRBV11-3 and TRBJ2-3, is as follows: EAGVVQSPRYKIIEKKQPVAFWCNPISGHNTLYWYLQNLGQGPELLIRYENEEAVDDSQLPKDRFSAERLKGVDSTLKIQPAELGDSAVYLCASSFSGGSTDTQYFGPGTRLTVL.